The 20 T cell receptor beta chains below all came from one sample that was sequenced in a study of human thymus T cells. Thymic resections from corrective heart surgery supplied the tissue. Assay: immunoSEQ multiplex PCR; the TCRdb copy retains only in-frame clones and omits some. The sample has tens of thousands of clones; 90% to 95% are singletons. The sample was thymus tissue. These receptors all stem from a girl less than two years old with a congenital heart defect but otherwise immunologically healthy.

V gene TRBV27 combines with J gene TRBJ1-2; no clear D. This CDR3 spans 13 amino acids. V dropped 3 bases and J dropped 0 bases, with 5 bases sitting between them. The germline V gene has CDR1 MNHEY and CDR2 SMNVEV (reference sequence). CDR3 region: CASSLKSNYGYTF. The CDR3 DNA follows: TGTGCCAGCAGTTTGAAGTCTAACTATGGCTACACCTTC.

This sequence joins TRBV21-1 and TRBJ1-5. TRBV21-1 is tagged as a pseudogene. The CDR3 has 14 amino acids. CDR3 sequence (DNA): TGTGCCAGCAGGGATAACCGATACAATCAGCCCCAGCATTTT. This sequence encodes CASRDNRYNQPQHF.

The gene calls are TRBV2 and TRBJ2-1; D may be TRBD1 or TRBD2 (6 bases each). The CDR3 spans 17 residues. Trimming removed 6 bases from V and 6 bases from J, with 24 bases in between. Germline-derived CDR1 and CDR2 are SNHLY and FYNNEI. Written as DNA, the CDR3 is TGTGCCAGCAGAGCCGCCCCACAGGGAGGTGGTCGCAATGAGCAGTTCTTC. This translates into CASRAAPQGGGRNEQFF.

The gene calls are TRBV11-2 and TRBJ1-2; perhaps TRBD1 as D (6 bases). Looked up from germline, CDR1 is SGHAT and CDR2 is FQNNGV. This CDR3 comprises 15 residues. V lost 2 bases and J lost 0, with 10 bases in between. DNA of the CDR3: TGTGCCAGCAGCTTAAGGGGGACGGCTAACTATGGCTACACCTTC. Translated: CASSLRGTANYGYTF.

The V gene is TRBV5-8, the J gene TRBJ2-5; D ambiguous. The CDR3 runs 12 residues. V was trimmed by 5 bases and J by 4 bases, leaving 9 bases between them. Germline V CDR1 and CDR2: SGHTS, YDEGEE. CDR3 DNA: TGTGCCAGCAGTGGGCCTGGAGAGACCCAGTACTTC. It specifies CASSGPGETQYF.

This chain connects TRBV7-9 to TRBJ2-6; D ambiguous. This CDR3 is built from 14 residues. V dropped 7 bases and J dropped 9 bases, with 16 bases sitting between them. Germline loops: CDR1 SEHNR, CDR2 FQNEAQ (reference sequence). The CDR3 here is CASTGRTLRNVLTF. CDR3 DNA sequence: TGTGCCAGCACCGGACGTACTCTTCGCAACGTCCTGACTTTC. The full variable domain, with the rest looked up from reference TRBV7-9 and TRBJ2-6, is DTGVSQNPRHKITKRGQNVTFRCDPISEHNRLYWYRQTLGQGPEFLTYFQNEAQLEKSRLLSDRFSAERPKGSFSTLEIQRTEQGDSAMYLCASTGRTLRNVLTFGAGSRLTVL.

V is TRBV30 and J is TRBJ1-1; perhaps TRBD1 as D (5 bases). Germline CDR1 reads GTSNPN; CDR2 reads SVGIG (reference sequence). V lost 1 base to trimming and J lost 4 bases, with 28 bases between them. The CDR3 runs 19 residues. CDR3 coding DNA: TGTGCCTGGAGTGGTGGGCCCACAAACTTGGGCAGGGAGGTCACTGAAGCTTTCTTT. It specifies CAWSGGPTNLGREVTEAFF.

In the case of this clone: One junction end disagrees with the germline gene, perhaps due to a read error. The V gene is TRBV11-2, the J gene TRBJ2-3, with a weak D call TRBD1 (5 bases). The CDR3 contains 13 residues. CDR1 is SGHAT, CDR2 FQNNGV, per germline. This chain's CDR3 is CASTLPGSDTQYF. DNA for the CDR3: TGTGCCAGCACCTTACCAGGGTCAGATACGCAGTATTTT. Full variable domain (rest looked up from reference TRBV11-2 and TRBJ2-3): EAGVAQSPRYKIIEKRQSVAFWCNPISGHATLYWYQQILGQGPKLLIQFQNNGVVDDSQLPKDRFSAERLKGVDSTLKIQPAKLEDSAVYLCASTLPGSDTQYFGPGTRLTVL.

The rearrangement uses TRBV2 and TRBJ2-3; 10 positions match TRBD1. CDR3 length: 15 residues. Germline V lookup: CDR1 SNHLY, CDR2 FYNNEI. V lost 8 bases and J lost 8; bases outside the gene matches: 13. The CDR3 DNA follows: TGTGCCAGCGGGACCGACAGGGGGCCCACCGGTACGCAGTATTTT. It encodes CASGTDRGPTGTQYF.

This chain joins TRBV6-1 and TRBJ1-1, with D perhaps matching TRBD1 (6 bases). The CDR3 runs to 15 residues. V shed 4 bases and J shed 0 bases, with 12 bases lying between them. The V gene's germline CDR1 is MNHNS and CDR2 SASEGT. DNA for the CDR3: TGTGCCAGCAGTGGGGAGGGGGGCATGAACACTGAAGCTTTCTTT. It specifies CASSGEGGMNTEAFF.

This rearrangement joins TRBV19 to TRBJ2-7; D gene uncertain. Germline V lookup: CDR1 LNHDA, CDR2 SQIVND (reference sequence). This CDR3 has 14 amino acids. Between the trimmed V and J ends, which lost 5 bases and 5 bases, there was a span of 16 bases. The CDR3 region is CASSLSPRNDEQYF. Written as DNA, the CDR3 is TGTGCCAGTAGTCTGTCGCCCCGCAATGACGAGCAGTACTTC.

The rearrangement links TRBV15 to TRBJ2-5; D might be TRBD2 (5 bases). Trimming pared 5 bases from V and 7 bases from J, leaving 20 bases between. This CDR3 is built from 15 residues. Germline-derived CDR1 and CDR2 are LNHNV and YYDKDF (reference sequence). CDR3 protein: CATSPRASSPGTQYF. The CDR3 nucleotides read TGTGCCACCAGCCCAAGGGCTAGCTCCCCAGGGACCCAGTACTTC.

The CDR3 region has the DNA TGTGCCAGCAGCCCTTTGTCGGGACAGATACAAGAGACCCAGTACTTC. Its translation is CASSPLSGQIQETQYF. The gene calls are TRBV5-6 and TRBJ2-5; the match to TRBD1 covers 7 bases. The CDR3 is 16 residues long. The germline V gene has CDR1 SGHDT and CDR2 YYEEEE. J was trimmed by 2 bases and V by 4 bases; bases with no gene match: 11.

The chain combines TRBV28 with TRBJ1-1; 8 bases agree with TRBD1. Germline V gives CDR1 MDHEN, CDR2 SYDVKM. This CDR3 region has 17 residues. After removal of 7 bases from V and 3 bases from J, the junction contained 16 bases not matched to a gene. This CDR3 reads CASTPVGQGGRDTEAFF. In nucleotides, the CDR3 is TGTGCCAGCACCCCAGTAGGACAGGGCGGTCGGGACACTGAAGCTTTCTTT.

This clone was detected only once. The chain carries TRBV6-4 and TRBJ2-3; no clear D gene. This CDR3 spans 15 amino acids. Germline lookup yields CDR1 MRHNA and CDR2 SNTAGT. The germline V and J ends were trimmed by 0 bases and 5 bases, with 12 bases remaining between them. CDR3: CASSDSNSREDTQYF. The CDR3, as DNA: TGTGCCAGCAGTGACTCGAATTCTAGGGAAGATACGCAGTATTTT.

The chain couples TRBV7-9 to TRBJ2-1; TRBD2 agrees at 11 bases. V dropped 3 bases and J dropped 9; count of bases not matched to a gene: 10. Germline V gene sequence: CDR1 SEHNR, CDR2 FQNEAQ (reference sequence). The CDR3 is 16 amino acids. The CDR3 DNA reads as TGTGCCAGCAGCTTCCGACTAGCGGGATGGGATAGTGAGCAGTTCTTC. It specifies CASSFRLAGWDSEQFF.

V and J are TRBV7-2 and TRBJ2-5; 9 bases match TRBD1. CDR1 and CDR2 from the germline V gene are SGHTA and FQGNSA. This CDR3 is built from 18 residues. V lost 3 bases to trimming and J lost 1 base; unmatched junction nucleotides: 12. In nucleotides, the CDR3 is TGTGCCAGCAGCTTGTCCGGGACAGGGATCGCGGCCCAAGAGACCCAGTACTTC. Translation: CASSLSGTGIAAQETQYF.

This chain uses TRBV28 with TRBJ1-1, with D perhaps matching TRBD1 (5 bases). Trimming removed 3 bases from V and 3 bases from J, with 11 bases in between. The CDR3 consists of 14 residues. Germline V gives CDR1 MDHEN, CDR2 SYDVKM. CDR3: CASSLGMGDTEAFF. CDR3 bases: TGTGCCAGCAGTTTGGGGATGGGGGACACTGAAGCTTTCTTT.

The chain couples TRBV28 to TRBJ2-7, with D possibly matching TRBD2 (6 bases). V was cut by 4 bases and J by 0 bases, with 13 bases left in between. This CDR3 contains 15 residues. Looked up from germline, CDR1 is MDHEN and CDR2 is SYDVKM. As DNA, the CDR3 is TGTGCCAGCAGTTCTCGGGACTCTAGCTCCTACGAGCAGTACTTC. Its translation: CASSSRDSSSYEQYF.

The J gene is TRBJ2-6, the V gene TRBV11-2, with D unclear. The V end was cut by 1 base, the J end by 0 bases, with 10 bases between. Germline V CDR1 and CDR2: SGHAT, FQNNGV. The CDR3 length is 17 residues. CDR3 loop: CASSLAPLNSGANVLTF. The CDR3 DNA reads TGTGCCAGCAGCTTAGCCCCCCTGAACTCTGGGGCCAACGTCCTGACTTTC.